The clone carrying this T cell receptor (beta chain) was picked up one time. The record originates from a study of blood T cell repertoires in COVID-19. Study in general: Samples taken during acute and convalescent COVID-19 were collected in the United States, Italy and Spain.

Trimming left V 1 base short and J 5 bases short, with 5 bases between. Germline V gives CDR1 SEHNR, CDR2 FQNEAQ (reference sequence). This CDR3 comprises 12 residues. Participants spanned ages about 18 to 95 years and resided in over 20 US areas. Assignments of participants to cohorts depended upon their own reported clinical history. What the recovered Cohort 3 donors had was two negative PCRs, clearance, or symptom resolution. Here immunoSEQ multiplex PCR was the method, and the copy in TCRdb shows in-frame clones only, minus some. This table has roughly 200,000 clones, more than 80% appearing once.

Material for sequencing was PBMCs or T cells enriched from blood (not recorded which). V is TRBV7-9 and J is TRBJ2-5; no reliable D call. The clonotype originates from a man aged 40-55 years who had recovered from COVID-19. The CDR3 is CASSLVAETQYF. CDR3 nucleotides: TGTGCCAGCAGCTTAGTAGCTGAGACCCAGTACTTC. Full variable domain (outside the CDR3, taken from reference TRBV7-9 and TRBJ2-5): DTGVSQNPRHKITKRGQNVTFRCDPISEHNRLYWYRQTLGQGPEFLTYFQNEAQLEKSRLLSDRFSAERPKGSFSTLEIQRTEQGDSAMYLCASSLVAETQYFGPGTRLLVL.